This T cell receptor (beta chain) was obtained from a study of blood T cell repertoires in COVID-19 (dated by TCRdb to about 2020). About the investigation overall: Samples from collaborators originated in the United States, Italy and Spain and spanned both the acute and convalescent phases of COVID-19. Deeply sampled blood TCRbeta repertoires from subjects exposed to, actively infected with, or recovered from COVID-19 were included in the dataset. The prospective study material was composed of cDNA or gDNA derived from T cells, B-cell-depleted T cells, or PBMCs. A freely available public database, intended as a resource for researchers studying the immune response to SARS-CoV-2, is where the repertoires were released. Where HLA class I and class II types were available, the types were taken from metadata supplied by the sample provider, not from assay-based typing. The samples were drawn from the first 160 participants of the ongoing ImmuneRACE study and from 1,254 subjects provided by 6 global collaborators. The sample metadata nearly always contained a de-identified subject ID, COVID-19 status, age in years and sex.

Enrolling through a virtual design, the prospective study's participants ranged in age from roughly 18 to 95 years and lived across 24 United States geographic areas. In the prospective study, participants were assigned to cohorts based on the clinical history participants reported in a screening survey and a study questionnaire. In the prospective study, mobile phlebotomists collected whole blood, serum and a nasopharyngeal or oropharyngeal swab from each participant. Additional blood draws and questionnaires over a 2-month period could optionally be provided by prospective study participants. Prospective study blood samples were shipped either frozen or at room temperature before DNA extraction. The immunoSEQ Assay, a bias-controlled multiplex PCR, was used to amplify TCRbeta CDR3 regions from genomic DNA. Regarding the original processing steps: Within the assay, amplification of reference gene primers was used to estimate how many nucleated cells each sample contained. To quantify the absolute abundance of each unique TCRbeta CDR3 rearrangement, sequence reads were collapsed and filtered. For each sample, productive Simpson clonality was calculated by taking the square root of Simpson's diversity index across productive rearrangements. TCRdb carries this immuneACCESS record with in-frame sequences only. Its versions omit some clonotypes, under half of them owing to an unresolved V gene in the studies checked, with the rest unexplained. The DNA gave D and trimming, while V, J and clone size come from that table. This sample comprises about 300,000 clones, 85% to 90% of them detected only once. Clones ranked in the top ten supply approximately 4% of the sample.

Its CDR3 holds 14 amino acids, cysteine through phenylalanine. Of all the DNA, just the CDR3 is kept, 42 bases in frame from base 1. V and J are trimmed by 5 bases and 5 bases, and the gene matches miss 5 bases of the junction. Via the germline V gene (reference sequence), CDR1 is MNHEY and CDR2 SMNVEV. The study at large found these results: How much clinical and demographic metadata was included differed by source and by participant, and the metadata was provided uncurated.

Concerning this clone: Its antigen specificity is not known. It has no much larger one-base neighbor in the sample; base qualities were not kept.

What was sequenced was PBMCs or T cells enriched from blood (not recorded which). The clonotype was recovered from a woman under 30 with acute COVID-19. This chain is built from TRBV27 and TRBJ2-5; TRBD2 matches 10 bases in the middle. The sequenced DNA: TGTGCCAGCAGTCCCCTGACTAGCGGGGAGACCCAGTACTTC. This gives the protein CASSPLTSGETQYF.